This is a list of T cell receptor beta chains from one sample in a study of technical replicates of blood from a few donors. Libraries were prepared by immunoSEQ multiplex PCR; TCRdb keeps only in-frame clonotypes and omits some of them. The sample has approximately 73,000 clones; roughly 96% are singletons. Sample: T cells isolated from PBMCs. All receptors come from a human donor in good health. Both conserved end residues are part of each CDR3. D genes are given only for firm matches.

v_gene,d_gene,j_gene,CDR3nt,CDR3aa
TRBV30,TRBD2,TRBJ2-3,TGTGCCTGGACTAGCGGGGTGGCGGGAACGCAGTATTTT,CAWTSGVAGTQYF
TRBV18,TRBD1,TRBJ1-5,TGTGCCAGCTCACGATATAGACAGGGGGCAGGGCAGCCCCAGCATTTT,CASSRYRQGAGQPQHF
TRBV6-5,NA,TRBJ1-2,TGTGCCAGCAGTTACTTAGGGCAGGGAGGTCGTGGCTACACCTTC,CASSYLGQGGRGYTF
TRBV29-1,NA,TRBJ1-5,TGCAGCGTTGAAGTCTCCCACGACAGTAGCAATCAGCCCCAGCATTTT,CSVEVSHDSSNQPQHF
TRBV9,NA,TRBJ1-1,TGTGCCAGCAGCGTAGCCGGGTCTATGAACACTGAAGCTTTCTTT,CASSVAGSMNTEAFF
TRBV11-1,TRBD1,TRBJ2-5,TGTGCCAGCAGCCCACGGGACAGGGCCAGGGAGACCCAGTACTTC,CASSPRDRARETQYF
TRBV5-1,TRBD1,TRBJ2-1,TGCGCCAGCAGCTTTAGACAGGGATCAAACAATGAGCAGTTCTTC,CASSFRQGSNNEQFF
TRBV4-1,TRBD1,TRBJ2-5,TGCGCCAGCAGCCAATTACAGGGGGAGGAGACCCAGTACTTC,CASSQLQGEETQYF
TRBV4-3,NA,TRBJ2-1,TGCGCCAGCAGCCAAGGACTGGGGCAGGTTGAGCAGTTCTTC,CASSQGLGQVEQFF
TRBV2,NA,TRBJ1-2,TGTGCCAGCTCAGAGGGGGGGGCATTGGGAGGCTACACCTTC,CASSEGGALGGYTF
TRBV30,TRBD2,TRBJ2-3,TGTGCCTGGAGTCGGAGCGGGGGCTTTAGCACAGATACGCAGTATTTT,CAWSRSGGFSTDTQYF
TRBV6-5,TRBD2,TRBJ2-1,TGTGCCAGCAGTTATGCGGGAGGGTACAATGAGCAGTTCTTC,CASSYAGGYNEQFF